This T cell receptor (beta chain) stems from a study of T cell repertoires in cytomegalovirus infection. The CDR3 has 14 residues. V lost 4 bases and J 4 bases, leaving 13 bases between the germline ends. This clonotype appeared many times. Antigen specificity is unknown. MiXCR, applied by TCRdb to the reads, yields one record per CDR3 protein. Here the sample spans approximately 910,000 distinct CDR3 sequences, around 30% being singletons. The genes are TRBV12-3 or TRBV12-4 and TRBJ1-2; the D is unclear. The sample in question was cultured CD8+ T cells from PBMCs, obtained from culture after CMV antigen stimulation. The receptor comes from a human donor in good health (CMV status not recorded). Some clones in this sample may be carry-over from other donors' samples. The DNA for the CDR3 is TGTGCCAGCAGTTCCGGAACAGTGCCCTATGGCTACACCTTC. Amino acids: CASSSGTVPYGYTF.